The 24 T cell receptor beta chains listed next were all sequenced from one sample in a study of T cells in Graves' hyperthyroidism and ophthalmopathy. What was amplified from RNA transcripts were TCR beta CDR3 regions. The study used the HTBI primer set for a first-round RT-PCR of the TCR CDR3. Each CDR3 protein is one row after TCRdb ran MiXCR on the multiplex PCR reads. This sample has hundreds of thousands of distinct CDR3 sequences, with 15% to 20% found just once. Sequenced material: blood. These receptors were obtained from a woman aged 40 to 50 with Graves' ophthalmopathy.

This clonotype was counted at least ten times. This chain links TRBV2 with TRBJ2-3; 9 nucleotides match TRBD1. Germline assignment: CDR1 SNHLY and CDR2 FYNNEI. J was trimmed by 4 bases and V by 6 bases; bases with no gene match: 11. The CDR3 length is 16 residues. The CDR3 coding sequence is TGTGCCAGCAGAAAACCGGGACAGGGCTCCCCAGATACGCAGTATTTT. It specifies CASRKPGQGSPDTQYF.

The sample holds many counts of this clonotype. The chain has TRBV12-3 or TRBV12-4 and TRBJ1-1; 7 bases line up with TRBD1. V was clipped by 6 bases and J by 0 bases; unmatched bases: 10. This CDR3 is 16 amino acids long. CDR3 DNA: TGTGCCAGCAGCCCCTCCACAGGGGTAATGAACACTGAAGCTTTCTTT. Protein sequence: CASSPSTGVMNTEAFF.

This clonotype was recorded many times. This chain joins TRBV27 and TRBJ1-5; 8 nucleotides align to TRBD1. CDR3 length: 14 amino acids. The germline gives CDR1 MNHEY, CDR2 SMNVEV (reference sequence). With V trimmed by 5 bases and J by 6 bases, 6 bases remained unmatched. The CDR3 is CASSPDRGSQPQHF. The CDR3 DNA sequence: TGTGCCAGCAGTCCAGACAGGGGCAGTCAGCCCCAGCATTTT.

This clonotype was counted many times. This chain links TRBV10-3 with TRBJ2-7; 8 nucleotides line up with TRBD1. With 2 bases clipped from V and 5 bases from J, the junction kept 5 bases outside the gene matches. CDR3 length: 14 amino acids. The germline gives CDR1 ENHRY, CDR2 SYGVKD. The CDR3: CAISEGQGWDEQYF. CDR3 DNA sequence: TGTGCCATCAGTGAGGGACAGGGATGGGACGAGCAGTACTTC.

The chain has TRBV29-1 and TRBJ2-3; 7 bases match TRBD2. The CDR3 extends over 14 amino acids. Per the germline V gene, CDR1 is SQVTM and CDR2 is ANQGSEA. J lost 0 bases, V lost 4 bases, and 4 bases had no gene match. As DNA, the CDR3 is TGCAGCGTTGCACGCGGGAGAAGCACAGATACGCAGTATTTT. This codes for CSVARGRSTDTQYF.

In the case of this clonotype: This may be a read error, as it is one base from a much larger clone. J is TRBJ1-1 and V is TRBV2; D possibly corresponds to TRBD1 (5 bases). Germline V gives CDR1 SNHLY, CDR2 FYNNEI. The CDR3 runs 14 residues. The CDR3 region is CASSLEGTNAEAFF. The CDR3 nucleotides read TGTGCCAGCAGCCTTGAAGGGACGAACGCTGAAGCTTTCTTT.

V is TRBV10-3 and J is TRBJ1-6; 7 bases agree with TRBD1. The junction had 4 bases not matched to a gene; V was cut back by 8 bases and J by 6 bases. Germline V gene lookup returns CDR1 ENHRY and CDR2 SYGVKD. There are 13 residues in the CDR3. CDR3 amino acids: CAIRRQGNSPLHF. The CDR3, as DNA: TGTGCCATCCGTAGACAGGGTAATTCACCCCTCCACTTT.

As for this clonotype: This clone may be a read error of a much larger clone one base away. J is TRBJ2-7 and V is TRBV7-9; 8 nucleotides agree with TRBD1. CDR3 size: 14 residues. Germline assignment: CDR1 SEHNR and CDR2 FQNEAQ (reference sequence). V lost 8 bases, J lost 2 bases, and 8 bases stayed unmatched. The CDR3 DNA reads TGTGCCAGCGGCACGACAGGGGACCCCTACGAGCAGTACTTC. The encoded protein is CASGTTGDPYEQYF.

There are many counts of this clonotype. V and J are TRBV2 and TRBJ1-1; TRBD1 might be the D (5 bases). CDR3 length: 13 amino acids. The V gene's germline CDR1 is SNHLY and CDR2 FYNNEI. The ends were cut back, 8 bases at V and 6 bases at J, with 16 bases in the middle. The CDR3 loop reads CASEWGGKAEAFF. The CDR3 bases are TGTGCCAGCGAGTGGGGGGGAAAGGCTGAAGCTTTCTTT.

At least ten counts were recorded for this clonotype. The chain recombines TRBV18 with TRBJ1-6, with D possibly matching TRBD1 (6 bases). Trimming pared 3 bases from V and 7 bases from J, leaving 7 bases between. The CDR3 runs 13 residues. Germline V gene sequence: CDR1 KGHSH, CDR2 LQKENI. Here the CDR3 reads CASSPGANSPLHF. CDR3 sequence (DNA): TGTGCCAGCTCACCGGGGGCAAATTCACCCCTCCACTTT.

CDR3 DNA: TGCAGCGTTGGGGGGGACAGCCTTTTTCCGACCACTGAAGCTTTCTTT. It codes for CSVGGDSLFPTTEAFF. This chain uses TRBV29-1 with TRBJ1-1; 7 nucleotides line up with TRBD1. Germline V CDR1 and CDR2: SQVTM, ANQGSEA. The V and J ends lost 4 bases and 4 bases, in that order; junction bases with no gene match: 15. The CDR3 contains 16 residues.

This clonotype has a count of ten or more. The chain links TRBV30 to TRBJ2-7, with TRBD1 matching 7 bases. The CDR3 has 12 residues. Germline-derived CDR1 and CDR2 are GTSNPN and SVGIG (reference sequence). V dropped 3 bases and J dropped 5; count of bases not matched to a gene: 4. The CDR3 loop is CAWSLTGNEQYF. DNA of the CDR3: TGTGCCTGGAGCCTGACAGGGAACGAGCAGTACTTC.

This sequence joins TRBV6-1 and TRBJ2-3; no clear D gene. Germline CDR1 and CDR2: MNHNS and SASEGT. Trimming took 3 bases from V and 3 from J, leaving 7 bases between them. This CDR3 has 13 amino acids. The CDR3 here is CASSEQLTDTQYF. CDR3 sequence (DNA): TGTGCCAGCAGTGAGCAACTTACAGATACGCAGTATTTT.

The chain employs TRBV18 and TRBJ2-7; 10 nucleotides match TRBD2. The CDR3 sequence is 15 residues long. Germline V gene lookup returns CDR1 KGHSH and CDR2 LQKENI. The V segment lost 2 bases and the J segment 6 bases; nucleotides outside the gene matches: 7. The CDR3 DNA is TGTGCCAGCTCACCAGCGACTAGCGGGCCCCTCGAGCAGTACTTC. It specifies CASSPATSGPLEQYF.

This clonotype was counted only a few times. The rearrangement uses TRBV7-9 and TRBJ2-3; 8 bases agree with TRBD2. Germline CDR1 and CDR2: SEHNR and FQNEAQ (reference sequence). This CDR3 is 13 amino acids long. Trimming removed 8 bases from V and 2 bases from J; junction bases left unmatched: 3. The CDR3 reads CASRREDTDTQYF. Written as DNA, the CDR3 is TGTGCCAGCCGGCGGGAGGACACAGATACGCAGTATTTT. Full variable domain (rest looked up from reference TRBV7-9 and TRBJ2-3): DTGVSQNPRHKITKRGQNVTFRCDPISEHNRLYWYRQTLGQGPEFLTYFQNEAQLEKSRLLSDRFSAERPKGSFSTLEIQRTEQGDSAMYLCASRREDTDTQYFGPGTRLTVL.

This clonotype showed up many times. This chain joins TRBV2 and TRBJ2-1; D is unresolved. Germline V gene data show CDR1 as SNHLY and CDR2 as FYNNEI. This CDR3 is built from 16 residues. The V and J ends lost 6 bases and 1 base respectively, with 16 bases between them. CDR3 nucleotides: TGTGCCAGCAGCGCCCGGACCTCCCTGTCCTACAATGAGCAGTTCTTC. This codes for CASSARTSLSYNEQFF.

This clonotype was picked up many times. The chain links TRBV7-9 to TRBJ2-5, with a weak D call TRBD1 (5 bases). This CDR3 region has 15 residues. V lost 2 bases to trimming and J lost 0 bases, with 10 bases between them. Germline values: CDR1 SEHNR, CDR2 FQNEAQ (reference sequence). The CDR3 bases are TGTGCCAGCAGCTTACGCAGGGTGGACCAAGAGACCCAGTACTTC. This gives the protein CASSLRRVDQETQYF.

This clonotype showed up just a few times. The rearrangement links TRBV7-9 to TRBJ2-2; 8 nucleotides line up with TRBD1. CDR1 is SEHNR and CDR2 is FQNEAQ in the germline V gene (reference sequence). This CDR3 comprises 15 residues. Trimming took 5 bases from V and 5 from J; bases not matched to a gene: 7. The CDR3 reads CASSPRGQLTGELFF. The CDR3 bases are TGTGCCAGCAGCCCCAGGGGGCAGTTAACCGGGGAGCTGTTTTTT. The full variable domain, in which reference TRBV7-9 and TRBJ2-2 provide the parts outside the CDR3, is DTGVSQNPRHKITKRGQNVTFRCDPISEHNRLYWYRQTLGQGPEFLTYFQNEAQLEKSRLLSDRFSAERPKGSFSTLEIQRTEQGDSAMYLCASSPRGQLTGELFFGEGSRLTVL.

This chain links TRBV20-1 with TRBJ1-6, with a weak D call TRBD1 (6 bases). CDR3 length: 13 residues. V lost 6 bases, J lost 8 bases, and 14 bases lay in between. From germline, CDR1 is DFQATT and CDR2 SNEGSKA (reference sequence). The CDR3 protein is CSAKQGLDSPLHF. CDR3 DNA: TGCAGTGCGAAACAGGGTTTGGATTCACCCCTCCACTTT.

This clonotype was seen many times. Compared with germline, one end of the junction differs, possibly owing to a read error. The chain carries TRBV29-1 and TRBJ2-3, with D possibly being TRBD1 (6 bases). This CDR3 contains 14 residues. Germline CDR1 is SQVTM and CDR2 is ANQGSEA. The CDR3 nucleotides read TGCAGCGTGGAAGTACCAGGGGGCACAGATACGCAGTATTTT. Translating it yields CSVEVPGGTDTQYF.

V gene TRBV6-1 combines with J gene TRBJ1-4; D is unclear. Germline V gene sequence: CDR1 MNHNS, CDR2 SASEGT. The CDR3 contains 14 residues. The V and J ends lost 5 bases and 7 bases respectively, with 14 bases between them. The CDR3 DNA sequence: TGTGCCAGCAGTTCCGGCGGCGACGGTGAAAAACTGTTTTTT. It encodes CASSSGGDGEKLFF.

As to this clonotype: A read error may explain this, as a much larger clone is one base away. J is TRBJ2-1 and V is TRBV12-3 or TRBV12-4, with D unclear. Near its end, the DNA agrees better with TRBJ2-7, so the J call may be wrong. CDR3 length: 14 residues. CDR3 bases: TGTGCCAGCAGTTTGGGTCAGGCCAGCAATGAGCAGTACTTC. This translates into CASSLGQASNEQYF.

This clonotype came up a few times. The CDR3 DNA is TGTGCCAGCAGGCCAGCGGGAGCCATCAATGAGCAGTTCTTC. Protein sequence: CASRPAGAINEQFF. The J gene is TRBJ2-1, the V gene TRBV6-1; 8 nucleotides line up with TRBD2. V lost 6 bases, J lost 6 bases, and 7 bases stayed unmatched. The CDR3 totals 14 residues. Germline loops: CDR1 MNHNS, CDR2 SASEGT.

This clonotype came up many times. The chain uses TRBV3-1 and TRBJ1-1; D not resolved. The ends were cut back, 5 bases at V and 1 base at J, with 11 bases in the middle. CDR3 size: 14 residues. Germline CDR1 is LGHDT and CDR2 is YNNKEL (reference sequence). Here the CDR3 reads CASSWVAGNTEAFF. As DNA, the CDR3 is TGTGCCAGCAGCTGGGTCGCGGGGAACACTGAAGCTTTCTTT.